This T cell receptor (beta chain) was captured by sequencing in a study of neurological immune-mediated disorders. The sample's time point: longitudinal time-point 3. Over 170 million TCR-beta sequences from 15-18 subjects came out of each sequencing run. From the 5' RACE reads, TCRdb called clonotypes with MiXCR, one entry per CDR3 protein. Of 45,000 to 60,000 distinct CDR3 sequences listed, more than 9.5% are singletons. This clonotype was recorded at least ten times. The sequenced sample consisted of PBMCs. The receptor comes from a male donor with HTLV-1-associated myelopathy (HAM/TSP).

In DNA form, the CDR3 reads TGTGCCAGCAGTGCTCGAGGGGGTTCCGGTTCACCCCTCCACTTT. Its protein product is CASSARGGSGSPLHF. This chain uses TRBV6-6 with TRBJ1-6; tentatively, D is TRBD1 (6 bases). Germline CDR1 and CDR2: MNHNY and SVGAGI (reference sequence). The CDR3 extends over 15 amino acids. Trimming left V 5 bases short and J 9 bases short, with 17 bases between.